This entry lists 29 T cell receptor beta chains sequenced from one sample in a study of identical twins' blood T cells. TCRdb re-called the 5' RACE reads with MiXCR, one entry per CDR3 protein. The sample carries fewer than 450,000 distinct CDR3 sequences, roughly 30% recorded once. The sample consisted of PBMCs. The source of these receptors is a woman aged 18-49 years in good health.

This clonotype came up many times. The chain combines TRBV7-9 with TRBJ1-2, with no clear D. Germline V gene data show CDR1 as SEHNR and CDR2 as FQNEAQ (reference sequence). V dropped 2 bases and J dropped 7 bases, with 11 bases sitting between them. CDR3 length: 13 residues. CDR3 DNA sequence: TGTGCCAGCAGCTTAAGCGAGCTCTCTGGCTACACCTTC. Translation gives CASSLSELSGYTF.

This clonotype was counted at least ten times. The chain uses TRBV29-1 and TRBJ1-1, with 7 bases aligning to TRBD1. Germline assignment: CDR1 SQVTM and CDR2 ANQGSEA. This CDR3 has 14 residues. The trim removed 4 bases at V and 4 bases at J, leaving 9 bases unmatched. The CDR3 DNA sequence: TGCAGCGTTGGGGAGGGGGCATTGGGCACTGAAGCTTTCTTT. Its protein product is CSVGEGALGTEAFF.

The CDR3 here is CASSYSKASRTYTF. CDR3 DNA: TGTGCCAGCAGTTACTCGAAGGCATCTAGGACCTACACCTTC. V and J are TRBV6-6 and TRBJ1-2, with D hard to call. V was clipped by 0 bases and J by 10 bases, with 15 bases between them. The germline gives CDR1 MNHNY, CDR2 SVGAGI (reference sequence). The CDR3 extends over 14 amino acids.

V gene TRBV27 combines with J gene TRBJ2-1, with 11 bases matching TRBD2. V lost 5 bases, J lost 6 bases, and 9 bases stayed unmatched. Germline lookup yields CDR1 MNHEY and CDR2 SMNVEV (reference sequence). This CDR3 spans 16 amino acids. This CDR3 reads CASSLLAGGALNEQFF. CDR3 nucleotides: TGTGCCAGCAGTCTATTAGCGGGAGGGGCCCTCAATGAGCAGTTCTTC.

The V call is TRBV6-1, the J call TRBJ2-3; D is perhaps TRBD1 or TRBD2 (5 bases each). The germline V and J ends were trimmed by 6 bases and 1 base, with 14 bases remaining between them. This CDR3 comprises 15 residues. Germline CDR1 is MNHNS and CDR2 is SASEGT. CDR3 nucleotides: TGTGCCAGCAGCTGGATACGAGGGGGCACAGATACGCAGTATTTT. This gives the protein CASSWIRGGTDTQYF.

In this sample, this clonotype turned up many times. This rearrangement joins TRBV7-9 to TRBJ1-4; D uncertain. The germline gives CDR1 SEHNR, CDR2 FQNEAQ (reference sequence). The CDR3 spans 15 residues. V dropped 4 bases and J dropped 0 bases, with 9 bases sitting between them. The chain's CDR3 is CASSYRRPTNEKLFF. CDR3 in DNA: TGTGCCAGCAGCTATAGACGGCCAACTAATGAAAAACTGTTTTTT.

This clonotype was detected only a few times. This chain links TRBV18 with TRBJ1-2; tentative D call: TRBD1 (6 bases). Per the germline V gene, CDR1 is KGHSH and CDR2 is LQKENI. The germline V and J ends were trimmed by 3 bases and 4 bases, with 15 bases remaining between them. The CDR3 is made up of 15 amino acids. The chain's CDR3 is CASSPHSDRPYGYTF. CDR3 nucleotide sequence: TGTGCCAGCTCACCCCACTCGGACAGACCCTATGGCTACACCTTC. Based on the CDR3 plus reference TRBV18 and TRBJ1-2, the full variable domain is NAGVMQNPRHLVRRRGQEARLRCSPMKGHSHVYWYRQLPEEGLKFMVYLQKENIIDESGMPKERFSAEFPKEGPSILRIQQVVRGDSAAYFCASSPHSDRPYGYTFGSGTRLTVV.

This clonotype appeared many times. The chain is built from TRBV29-1 and TRBJ1-4; TRBD1 matches at 8 bases. V lost 3 bases to trimming and J lost 8 bases; unmatched junction nucleotides: 11. The CDR3 consists of 15 residues. Germline CDR1 reads SQVTM; CDR2 reads ANQGSEA. CDR3 coding DNA: TGCAGCGTTGATCAGATGACAGGGGAGCTCGAAAAACTGTTTTTT. Encoded protein: CSVDQMTGELEKLFF.

This chain joins TRBV7-2 and TRBJ1-3, with 7 nucleotides matching TRBD1. The CDR3 covers 13 residues. With 3 bases clipped from V and 10 bases from J, the junction kept 6 bases outside the gene matches. From germline, CDR1 is SGHTA and CDR2 FQGNSA. CDR3 region: CASSFDRDATIYF. The CDR3 DNA reads as TGTGCCAGCAGCTTCGACAGGGATGCGACCATATATTTT.

At least ten counts were recorded for this clonotype. J is TRBJ1-1 and V is TRBV14, with D tentatively TRBD1 (5 bases). The CDR3 is made up of 14 amino acids. From germline, CDR1 is SGHDN and CDR2 FVKESK. V lost 1 base to trimming and J lost 4 bases, with 10 bases between them. The DNA of the CDR3 is TGTGCCAGCAGCCAAGTTGGGGGAAGCACTGAAGCTTTCTTT. It yields the protein CASSQVGGSTEAFF.

This clonotype was seen a handful of times. The chain has TRBV6-2 or TRBV6-3 and TRBJ1-5; 8 bases line up with TRBD1. CDR1 is MNHEY and CDR2 is SVGEGT in the germline V gene. The V and J ends lost 7 bases and 5 bases, in that order; junction bases with no gene match: 16. The CDR3 consists of 17 residues. CDR3 protein: CASNTFGTGSGHQPQHF. The CDR3 coding sequence is TGTGCCAGCAATACCTTCGGGACAGGTTCGGGCCATCAGCCCCAGCATTTT.

The chain uses TRBV29-1 and TRBJ1-1; 9 nucleotides match TRBD1. V gave up 8 bases and J gave up 1 base; unmatched junction bases: 5. The CDR3 contains 13 residues. Looked up from germline, CDR1 is SQVTM and CDR2 is ANQGSEA. Here the CDR3 DNA reads TGCAGCCCTGACAGGGGGGGGAACACTGAAGCTTTCTTT. Its protein product is CSPDRGGNTEAFF.

This clonotype was detected only a few times. V gene TRBV9 combines with J gene TRBJ2-3, with 7 bases matching TRBD2. This CDR3 comprises 16 residues. The germline V gene encodes CDR1 SGDLS and CDR2 YYNGEE. With 0 bases clipped from V and 2 bases from J, the junction kept 6 bases outside the gene matches. CDR3 residues: CASSVDWTRHTDTQYF. CDR3 bases: TGTGCCAGCAGCGTAGATTGGACTAGACACACAGATACGCAGTATTTT.

Here the CDR3 reads CASSLRLDTEAFF. The DNA of the CDR3 is TGTGCCAGCAGCCTCAGACTGGACACTGAAGCTTTCTTT. The chain employs TRBV7-2 and TRBJ1-1; no firm D call. Germline lookup yields CDR1 SGHTA and CDR2 FQGNSA. V lost 5 bases and J 3 bases, leaving 10 bases between the germline ends. This CDR3 has 13 amino acids.

This clonotype has just a few counts. This chain uses TRBV20-1 with TRBJ1-1; D gene unclear. The CDR3 is 13 amino acids. Per the germline V gene, CDR1 is DFQATT and CDR2 is SNEGSKA (reference sequence). V lost 0 bases, J lost 8 bases, and 13 bases lay in between. Here the CDR3 DNA reads TGCAGTGCTAGAGATCTAGGGAATTTAGAAGCTTTCTTT. Translating gives CSARDLGNLEAFF.

This clonotype appeared a few times. The chain couples TRBV5-1 to TRBJ1-3; 8 bases are shared with TRBD1. The V segment lost 1 base and the J segment 0 bases; nucleotides outside the gene matches: 9. The germline V gene has CDR1 SGHRS and CDR2 YFSETQ. The CDR3 consists of 18 residues. CDR3 DNA sequence: TGCGCCAGCAGCTTGAAGCCAGGGGGCCTGAGCTCTGGAAACACCATATATTTT. Amino acid sequence: CASSLKPGGLSSGNTIYF.

The chain carries TRBV2 and TRBJ2-1; 12 bases are shared with TRBD2. J was trimmed by 5 bases and V by 6 bases; bases with no gene match: 5. The CDR3 runs to 15 residues. Germline values: CDR1 SNHLY, CDR2 FYNNEI. The CDR3 sequence is CASRGLAGLNNEQFF. CDR3 sequence (DNA): TGTGCCAGCAGAGGACTAGCGGGGCTGAACAATGAGCAGTTCTTC.

This clonotype was detected a few times. The chain is built from TRBV19 and TRBJ1-1; tentatively, D is TRBD1 (5 bases). Germline CDR1 LNHDA, CDR2 SQIVND (reference sequence). Trimming took 7 bases from V and 6 from J, leaving 9 bases between them. The CDR3 is 11 amino acids. The CDR3 sequence: CASKTAAEAFF. CDR3 DNA: TGTGCCAGTAAGACAGCCGCTGAAGCTTTCTTT.

The chain is built from TRBV11-1 and TRBJ1-1; D may be TRBD1 (5 bases). V gave up 5 bases and J gave up 4 bases, with 17 bases separating them. The CDR3 consists of 15 residues. CDR1 and CDR2 (germline): SGHAT, FQDESV (reference sequence). The CDR3 spells CASSQMGDGATEAFF. CDR3 DNA: TGTGCCAGCAGCCAGATGGGGGACGGTGCCACTGAAGCTTTCTTT.

This clonotype appeared a few times. V and J are TRBV20-1 and TRBJ1-1; D is unresolved. V lost 3 bases, J lost 2 bases, and 10 bases lay in between. Per germline, CDR1 DFQATT and CDR2 SNEGSKA (reference sequence). There are 13 residues in the CDR3. The CDR3 is CSARIGSNTEAFF. CDR3 bases: TGCAGTGCTAGGATAGGGTCTAACACTGAAGCTTTCTTT.

As for this clonotype: Since a much larger clone is just one base distant, this may be a read error. The V call is TRBV20-1, the J call TRBJ1-2; D remains ambiguous. Germline V lookup: CDR1 DFQATT, CDR2 SNEGSKA (reference sequence). The CDR3 spans 12 residues. V was pared by 3 bases and J by 12 bases, with 17 bases between. CDR3 DNA sequence: TGCAGTGCTAGCAATGGAGGGTACGGCCACACCTTC. This encodes CSASNGGYGHTF.

This clonotype has only a few counts. V gene TRBV29-1 combines with J gene TRBJ1-5; D is uncertain. This CDR3 comprises 14 residues. CDR1 and CDR2 (germline): SQVTM, ANQGSEA. V lost 6 bases to trimming and J lost 0 bases, with 12 bases between them. CDR3 residues: CSVGGRNSNQPQHF. CDR3 coding DNA: TGCAGCGTAGGAGGTCGGAATAGCAATCAGCCCCAGCATTTT.

The gene calls are TRBV19 and TRBJ1-5; D possibly corresponds to TRBD1 (5 bases). This CDR3 region has 19 residues. Trimming shortened V by 0 bases and J by 0 bases, and 18 bases separated the two germline ends. Looked up from germline, CDR1 is LNHDA and CDR2 is SQIVND (reference sequence). This CDR3 reads CASSIENQLGPYSNQPQHF. The DNA for the CDR3 is TGTGCCAGTAGTATAGAGAATCAACTGGGGCCTTATAGCAATCAGCCCCAGCATTTT.

The genes are TRBV7-9 and TRBJ1-2, with D tentatively TRBD1 (6 bases). The CDR3 sequence is 15 residues long. The germline V gene encodes CDR1 SEHNR and CDR2 FQNEAQ (reference sequence). Trimming stripped 5 bases from V and 4 bases from J, with 17 bases between. The CDR3 DNA follows: TGTGCCAGCAGCGATGGGGGGGCTTCCCTCTATGGCTACACCTTC. Translation gives CASSDGGASLYGYTF.

The CDR3 DNA reads as TGTGCCAGCAGCTTCTTAGCGGGAGTATACGAGCAGTACTTC. It translates to CASSFLAGVYEQYF. The chain is built from TRBV7-2 and TRBJ2-7; TRBD2 agrees at 9 bases. Germline-derived CDR1 and CDR2 are SGHTA and FQGNSA. Trimming cost V 3 bases and J 4 bases; bases outside gene matches: 4. There are 14 residues in the CDR3. Drawing the rest from reference TRBV7-2 and TRBJ2-7, the complete variable domain is GAGVSQSPSNKVTEKGKDVELRCDPISGHTALYWYRQSLGQGLEFLIYFQGNSAPDKSGLPSDRFSAERTGGSVSTLTIQRTQQEDSAVYLCASSFLAGVYEQYFGPGTRLTVT.

This clonotype appeared a few times. The genes are TRBV4-1 and TRBJ1-1, with a possible D match to TRBD1 (5 bases). Trimming pared 4 bases from V and 8 bases from J, leaving 14 bases between. The germline CDR1 and CDR2 sequences are MGHRA and YSYEKL. The CDR3 is 13 amino acids. The CDR3, as DNA: TGCGCCAGCAGCCTCGAGAGGGGTTTAGAAGCTTTCTTT. Its translation is CASSLERGLEAFF.

This clonotype has only a few counts. The chain links TRBV3-1 to TRBJ1-3, with unresolved D. The CDR3 consists of 13 residues. V shed 0 bases and J shed 6 bases, with 6 bases lying between them. Germline V gene sequence: CDR1 LGHDT, CDR2 YNNKEL (reference sequence). DNA for the CDR3: TGTGCCAGCAGCCAAGATCCGGAAAACACCATATATTTT. Translation gives CASSQDPENTIYF.

Only a few counts were recorded for this clonotype. The V and J genes are TRBV9 and TRBJ1-1; D gene uncertain. Germline V gene lookup returns CDR1 SGDLS and CDR2 YYNGEE. V gave up 4 bases and J gave up 1 base, with 14 bases separating them. The CDR3 is 15 residues long. CDR3: CASSPPLGGNTEAFF. CDR3 DNA sequence: TGTGCCAGCAGCCCTCCGTTGGGCGGGAACACTGAAGCTTTCTTT.

This clonotype was seen only a few times. J is TRBJ2-1 and V is TRBV20-1, with D perhaps matching TRBD2 (6 bases). CDR3 length: 13 residues. Germline CDR1 DFQATT, CDR2 SNEGSKA (reference sequence). The V end lost 3 bases, the J end lost 2 bases, and 8 bases lay between the germline ends. The CDR3 DNA reads as TGCAGTGCTAGTCGGAGGGCCTACAATGAGCAGTTCTTC. It translates to CSASRRAYNEQFF.